These T cell receptor beta chains were read from a single sample in a study of T cells in Graves' hyperthyroidism and ophthalmopathy. Each CDR3 protein is one row after TCRdb ran MiXCR on the multiplex PCR reads. The sample yields 400,000 to 500,000 distinct CDR3 sequences, roughly an eighth seen once. Sequencing input: blood. These receptors were taken from a woman younger than 30 with Graves' hyperthyroidism. Both conserved end residues are part of each CDR3. The D gene is left open where the match is weak. Clone sizes are given selectively: once, few, many, or a class where the clone is expanded.

clone_size	j_call	cdr3_length	d_call	v_call	cdr3_nt	cdr3_aa
few	TRBJ2-4	14	NA	TRBV29-1	TGCAGCGTTGGAGGAATCGAAGCTAGAAACATTCAGTACTTC	CSVGGIEARNIQYF
NA	TRBJ2-5	15	NA	TRBV28	TGTGCCAGCAGTGAGTTCAGGGTCCGGTGGGAGACCCAGTACTTC	CASSEFRVRWETQYF
NA	TRBJ1-3	17	NA	TRBV9	TGTGCCAGCAGCGTAGAGGCAGGAACCTTCTCTGGAAACACCATATATTTT	CASSVEAGTFSGNTIYF
many	TRBJ2-3	13	TRBD2	TRBV12-3/TRBV12-4	TGTGCCAGCAGTCTACTAGCGACAGATACGCAGTATTTT	CASSLLATDTQYF
NA	TRBJ1-5	17	NA	TRBV11-2	TGTGCCAGCAGCTTGGGCACCGGGACGGCCCAAAACCAACCCCAGCATTTT	CASSLGTGTAQNQPQHF
NA	TRBJ2-3	15	TRBD1	TRBV28	TGTGCCAGCAGTGCGGGACAGGGGGCCACAGATACGCAGTATTTT	CASSAGQGATDTQYF
many	TRBJ2-2	17	NA	TRBV12-3/TRBV12-4	TGTGCCAGCAGTCCCGCTCGTGGGAGACCCCACACCGGGGAGCTGTTTTTT	CASSPARGRPHTGELFF
many	TRBJ2-1	15	NA	TRBV7-3	TGTGCCAGCAGCCCTCAAGCGGGTGACTACAATGAGCAGTTCTTC	CASSPQAGDYNEQFF
many	TRBJ1-2	14	NA	TRBV6-7	TGTGCCAGCAGTAACACTCACAGGGTAAATGGCTACACCTTC	CASSNTHRVNGYTF
NA	TRBJ1-4	16	NA	TRBV6-5	TGTGCCAGCAGTTACGGTCAGACAGTCGCTAATGAAAAACTGTTTTTT	CASSYGQTVANEKLFF
NA	TRBJ1-6	14	NA	TRBV7-2	TGTGCCAGCAGGGTTGGGGCAAGGAATTCACCCCTCCACTTT	CASRVGARNSPLHF
many	TRBJ1-2	13	NA	TRBV5-1	TGTGCCAGCAGTTTGGAGGGCAACTATGGCTACACCTTC	CASSLEGNYGYTF
many	TRBJ2-1	15	TRBD1	TRBV5-8	TGTGCCAGCAGCGGGACAGAGAGCTCCTACAATGAGCAGTTCTTC	CASSGTESSYNEQFF
few	TRBJ2-3	15	NA	TRBV6-2/TRBV6-3	TGTGCCAGCATTCCGACGGGGCCTAGCACAGATACGCAGTATTTT	CASIPTGPSTDTQYF
many	TRBJ2-5	15	TRBD2	TRBV7-2	TGTGCCAGCAGCTTAACTCCGGGACTACAAGAGACCCAGTACTTC	CASSLTPGLQETQYF
few	TRBJ1-2	15	NA	TRBV19	TGTGCCAGTAGTATTAAGGCAGGGCAACACTATGGCTACACCTTC	CASSIKAGQHYGYTF
many	TRBJ1-1	18	NA	TRBV6-2/TRBV6-3	TGTGCCAGCAGTTACTCTGGGCCGGATGGCATCATGGGAATTGAAGCTTTCTTT	CASSYSGPDGIMGIEAFF
few	TRBJ2-7	14	TRBD1	TRBV10-3	TGTGCCATCAGTCGAGGACAGGGCTCCTACGAGCAGTACTTC	CAISRGQGSYEQYF
many	TRBJ2-5	14	NA	TRBV4-1	TGCGCCAGCAGCCACTCCAGCCCCCAAGAGACCCAGTACTTC	CASSHSSPQETQYF
many	TRBJ1-2	12	NA	TRBV28	TGTGCCAGCAGTTCGGGACGCTATGGCTACACCTTC	CASSSGRYGYTF
few	TRBJ2-1	11	NA	TRBV6-9	TGTGCCAGCAGTTACGGGGATAAGCAGTTCTTC	CASSYGDKQFF
many	TRBJ1-6	18	TRBD1	TRBV4-1	TGCGCCAGCAGCCAACAACCGGGACAGGCCACGATGGATTCACCCCTCCACTTT	CASSQQPGQATMDSPLHF
NA	TRBJ2-1	16	NA	TRBV28	TGTGCCAGCAGTTATAAATTTTTAGGAGCATACAATGAGCAGTTCTTC	CASSYKFLGAYNEQFF
many	TRBJ2-2	16	TRBD1	TRBV27	TGTGCCAGCAGTTTACCCACAGGGGTGGACACCGGGGAGCTGTTTTTT	CASSLPTGVDTGELFF
many	TRBJ1-5	16	TRBD1	TRBV18	TGTGCCAGCTCACCGCAAGGGACAGGGGTAGGTCAGCCCCAGCATTTT	CASSPQGTGVGQPQHF
many	TRBJ2-1	13	NA	TRBV11-3	TGTGCCAGCAGCTTAGATGCGGCCAATGAGCAGTTCTTC	CASSLDAANEQFF
few	TRBJ1-6	14	NA	TRBV9	TGTGCCAGCAGCGATCTGGGACGGAATTCACCCCTCCACTTT	CASSDLGRNSPLHF
NA	TRBJ2-2	17	NA	TRBV6-4	TGTGCCAGCAGTGCGTCCCTAGGGGAAGGGCGGACCGGGGAGCTGTTTTTT	CASSASLGEGRTGELFF
many	TRBJ1-6	15	TRBD1	TRBV20-1	TGCAGTGCTAGAGTGGGGGGGCAGGGGGATTCACCCCTCCACTTT	CSARVGGQGDSPLHF
few	TRBJ2-2	15	NA	TRBV20-1	TGCAGTGCTAGAGACCGGGGGCTCGACACCGGGGAGCTGTTTTTT	CSARDRGLDTGELFF
many	TRBJ2-1	15	TRBD2	TRBV6-1	TGTGCCAGCAGTGAAAGTAGCGGGAGGGCGGATGAGCAGTTCTTC	CASSESSGRADEQFF
few	TRBJ2-2	17	TRBD2	TRBV6-1	TGTGCCAGCGGACGGACTAGCGGGAGGGCCGACACCGGGGAGCCGTTTTTT	CASGRTSGRADTGEPFF
NA	TRBJ1-1	13	NA	TRBV19	TGTGCCAGTAGATCCCAGGAATACACTGAAGCTTTCTTT	CASRSQEYTEAFF
NA	TRBJ2-1	12	NA	TRBV19	TGTGCCAGTAGTATGACTCCAAATGAGCAGTTCTTC	CASSMTPNEQFF
NA	TRBJ1-1	17	TRBD1	TRBV28	TGTGCCAGCAGTATTGAGACAGGGGGCTCTCTGAACACTGAAGCTTTCTTT	CASSIETGGSLNTEAFF
many	TRBJ2-7	13	NA	TRBV20-1	TGCAGTGCTAGAGGCCAGAGGGACTACGAGCAGTACTTC	CSARGQRDYEQYF
many	TRBJ2-3	14	NA	TRBV11-2	TGTGCCAGCAGCTACCGGGACCACTTAGATACGCAGTATTTT	CASSYRDHLDTQYF
few	TRBJ1-1	15	TRBD1	TRBV7-9	TGTGCCAGCAGCCCCCCCAGGGGGAGTCAAACTGAAGCTTTCTTT	CASSPPRGSQTEAFF
many	TRBJ1-5	14	NA	TRBV28	TGTGCCAGCAGTATGCCTTATAGCAATCAGCCCCAGCATTTT	CASSMPYSNQPQHF
NA	TRBJ2-5	13	NA	TRBV20-1	TGCAGTGCTAGTATGGGACCCCAAGAGACCCAGTACTTC	CSASMGPQETQYF
few	TRBJ2-5	13	NA	TRBV27	TGTGCCAGCAGTTTCCGGGATCAGTGGACCCAGTACTTC	CASSFRDQWTQYF
many	TRBJ2-7	14	TRBD2	TRBV7-7	TGTGCTAGCAGCCCAGGCGGGAGATCCCACGAGCAGTACTTC	CASSPGGRSHEQYF
many	TRBJ2-3	12	NA	TRBV7-3	TGTGCCAGCAGCCAAACGGCAGATACGCAGTATTTT	CASSQTADTQYF
NA	TRBJ1-5	17	TRBD1	TRBV11-3	TGTGCCAGCAGCTTCGGGACAGGGGGCGCCGGCAATCAGCCCCAGCATTTT	CASSFGTGGAGNQPQHF
NA	TRBJ1-1	14	NA	TRBV7-9	TGTGCCAGCAGCTTAGTAAACACCAACACTGAAGCTTTCTTT	CASSLVNTNTEAFF
few	TRBJ2-7	13	TRBD2	TRBV20-1	TGCAGTGCCCTAGCGGGGGGGACCTACGAGCAGTACTTC	CSALAGGTYEQYF
many	TRBJ2-1	15	TRBD2	TRBV20-1	TGCAGTGCTAGAGATAACCAGGGAGGGGTCAATGAGCAGTTCTTC	CSARDNQGGVNEQFF
many	TRBJ1-2	14	NA	TRBV3-1	TGTGCCAGCAGCATTCGACAGAACCCCTATGGCTACACCTTC	CASSIRQNPYGYTF
many	TRBJ2-1	16	TRBD2	TRBV5-1	TGCGCCAGCAGCTTTGGAGCGGGAGGCCCCTACAATGAGCAGTTCTTC	CASSFGAGGPYNEQFF
many	TRBJ1-2	16	NA	TRBV6-2/TRBV6-3	TGTGCCAGCAGTTACTCCGGGACACTAGGATCCTATGGCTACACCTTC	CASSYSGTLGSYGYTF
NA	TRBJ1-1	14	NA	TRBV30	TGTGCCTGGAGTGTTGCCAGGGTGAACACTGAAGCTTTCTTT	CAWSVARVNTEAFF